This TCR beta chain was obtained from a study of cytomegalovirus exposure and HLA in healthy donors. Turning to this clone: Its antigen is undetermined.

Findings and caveats of the study: High specificity and sensitivity for cytomegalovirus status were reported for the classifier. The study carried out a later analysis of TCR beta sequences. It associated 15,000 to 20,000 of them with specific HLA alleles at a false discovery rate of 0.05.

Trimming left V 3 bases short and J 7 bases short, with 16 bases between. From germline, CDR1 is SQVTM and CDR2 ANQGSEA. The CDR3 is 14 residues long. Use of 60 Vbeta and 13 Jbeta primers characterized the PCR. Using immunoSEQ multiplex PCR, the repertoire was profiled, and TCRdb retains in-frame clones only, with some absent. The sample contains about 90,000 clones, approximately 65% of which appear only once. Sequencing used PBMCs. The sequence was collected from a woman in her twenties or thirties in good health and CMV-seropositive. This chain connects TRBV29-1 to TRBJ2-1; D is perhaps TRBD2 (6 bases). The CDR3 protein is CSVEDYPVANEQFF. CDR3 DNA sequence: TGCAGCGTTGAGGACTACCCGGTTGCGAATGAGCAGTTCTTC.